Listed here is a single T cell receptor beta chain. Its antigen is not identified. The sample is drawn from a study of T cells after yellow fever vaccination. Study-level points and caveats: The presence of abundant clonotypes contaminating from the bulk population was possible in FACS-sorted repertoires.

Using its own MiXCR run on the 5' RACE reads, TCRdb lists one record per CDR3 protein. This table has 200,000 to 250,000 distinct CDR3 sequences, roughly 3.3% appearing once. The germline CDR1 and CDR2 sequences are SEHNR and FQNEAQ (reference sequence). With V trimmed by 1 base and J by 6 bases, 5 bases remained unmatched. CDR3 length: 15 residues. The genes are TRBV7-9 and TRBJ1-4, with 7 bases lining up with TRBD1. The TCR originated in a man aged 18 to 30 who received the YFV17D yellow fever vaccine. The sample was CD4+ T cells sorted from PBMCs, taken 10 days after the yellow fever booster vaccination. Here the CDR3 DNA reads TGTGCCAGCAGCTTAGAGAGACAGGGACATGAAAAACTGTTTTTT. The encoded protein is CASSLERQGHEKLFF. Using reference TRBV7-9 and TRBJ1-4 for the parts outside the CDR3, the full variable domain is DTGVSQNPRHKITKRGQNVTFRCDPISEHNRLYWYRQTLGQGPEFLTYFQNEAQLEKSRLLSDRFSAERPKGSFSTLEIQRTEQGDSAMYLCASSLERQGHEKLFFGSGTQLSVL.